This TCR beta chain was sequenced during a study of blood T cell repertoires in COVID-19 (dated by TCRdb to about 2020). Context from the whole study: Collaborator samples came from the United States, Italy and Spain and covered acute and convalescent phases of COVID-19. The material from the prospective study consisted of cDNA or gDNA derived from T cells, B-cell-depleted T cells, or PBMCs. Deeply sampled blood TCRbeta repertoires from subjects exposed to, actively infected with, or recovered from COVID-19 were included in the dataset. A freely available public database, intended as a resource for researchers studying the immune response to SARS-CoV-2, is where the repertoires were released. The samples were drawn from two sources: the first 160 participants of the ongoing ImmuneRACE study, and fewer than 1,500 subjects contributed by 6 global collaborators. Sample metadata almost always included a de-identified subject ID, COVID-19 status, age in years and sex. Where HLA class I and class II types were available, the types were taken from metadata supplied by the sample provider, not from assay-based typing.

What the work shows at the level of the full study, not this receptor alone: The amount of clinical and demographic metadata varied by source and participant and was provided uncurated.

TCRbeta CDR3 regions were amplified from genomic DNA by means of the immunoSEQ Assay, a bias-controlled multiplex PCR. As for how the authors treated the data: Nucleated cell counts per sample were estimated from amplification of reference gene primers within the assay. Sequence reads were collapsed and filtered to measure the absolute abundance of every unique TCRbeta CDR3 rearrangement. For each sample, productive Simpson clonality was calculated as the square root of Simpson's diversity index across productive rearrangements. Sourced from immuneACCESS, this table was stored by TCRdb with only in-frame sequences that have V and J called. A share of the clones is absent; for the studies checked, an unresolved V gene accounts for under half, and the remainder has no known explanation. The D gene and trimming were derived from the DNA, and the V and J assignments and clone size from that table. This sample is represented by around 16,000 clones; roughly 80% of them were singletons. The top ten clones comprise approximately 22% of the sample.

V lost 2 bases and J lost 5 bases; the stretch between them is 7 bases long. The CDR3 goes from the cysteine to the phenylalanine over 14 residues. Just CDR3 DNA is preserved here, 42 bases in frame from base 1. According to the germline V gene, CDR1 reads KGHSH and CDR2 reads LQKENI. The collaborating institutions used their own protocols to collect whole blood in K2EDTA tubes. Collaborator samples were shipped for TCRbeta analysis as frozen whole blood, isolated PBMCs, or DNA extracted from either sample type. Note on this clone: It has no known antigen specificity. The input lacks base qualities; no much larger clone sits a single base away.

Sequenced: peripheral blood. The TCR comes from an elderly man with active or convalescent COVID-19. Here the chain combines TRBV18 and TRBJ1-6; a weak D assignment points to TRBD1 (6 bases agree). The nucleotide sequence is TGTGCCAGCTCACCAGGACAGAATAATTCACCCCTCCACTTT. Translated, it reads CASSPGQNNSPLHF.